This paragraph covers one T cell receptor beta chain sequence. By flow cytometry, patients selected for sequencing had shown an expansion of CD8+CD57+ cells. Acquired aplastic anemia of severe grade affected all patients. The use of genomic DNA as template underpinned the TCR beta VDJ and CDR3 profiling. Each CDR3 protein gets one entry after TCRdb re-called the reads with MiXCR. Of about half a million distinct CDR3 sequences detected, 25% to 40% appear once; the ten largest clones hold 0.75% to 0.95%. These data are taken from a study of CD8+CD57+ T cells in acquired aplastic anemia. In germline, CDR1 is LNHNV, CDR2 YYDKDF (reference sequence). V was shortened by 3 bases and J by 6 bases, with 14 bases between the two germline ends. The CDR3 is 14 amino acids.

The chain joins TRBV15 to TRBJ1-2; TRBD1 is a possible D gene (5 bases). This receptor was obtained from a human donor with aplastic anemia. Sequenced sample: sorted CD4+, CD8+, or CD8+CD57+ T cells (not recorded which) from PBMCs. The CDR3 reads CATSRDTAGHGYTF. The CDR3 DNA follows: TGTGCCACCAGCAGGGACACTGCAGGGCATGGCTACACCTTC.